What follows are 28 T cell receptor beta chains derived from one specimen sequenced in a study of blood T cell repertoires in COVID-19. Repertoires were generated with immunoSEQ multiplex PCR, while TCRdb's copy carries only in-frame clones and drops some. The profile shows approximately 90,000 clones, 65% to 90% of them singletons. The sample was peripheral blood. The source of these receptors is a man in his sixties with acute or convalescent COVID-19.

This clone was observed a single time. The chain links TRBV9 to TRBJ2-5, with D perhaps TRBD1 (5 bases). This CDR3 region has 15 residues. V shed 4 bases and J shed 1 base, with 14 bases lying between them. The germline gives CDR1 SGDLS, CDR2 YYNGEE. The CDR3, as DNA: TGTGCCAGCAGCCCCCGCAAGGGGCCCCAAGAGACCCAGTACTTC. Translation: CASSPRKGPQETQYF.

This rearrangement joins TRBV2 to TRBJ1-2; TRBD1 is a possible D gene (6 bases). Trimming pared 8 bases from V and 4 bases from J, leaving 14 bases between. CDR1 is SNHLY and CDR2 is FYNNEI in the germline V gene. The CDR3 extends over 13 amino acids. CDR3 bases: TGTGCCAGCCCTAAAACAGGGACCTATGGCTACACCTTC. The encoded protein is CASPKTGTYGYTF.

This clone was observed a few times. The chain's CDR3 is CASSLAYVQLNYGYTF. In DNA, the CDR3 is TGTGCCAGCAGCTTGGCATACGTACAATTAAACTATGGCTACACCTTC. The chain carries TRBV5-5 and TRBJ1-2, with D uncertain. The CDR3 runs to 16 residues. Germline V gene lookup returns CDR1 SGHKS and CDR2 YYEKEE (reference sequence). The V gene lost 0 bases and the J gene lost 2 bases, with 14 bases spanning the gap.

This chain joins TRBV5-4 and TRBJ1-1; D gene ambiguous. Germline V lookup: CDR1 SGHNT, CDR2 YYREEE (reference sequence). The CDR3 sequence is 15 residues long. With 0 bases removed from V and 0 bases from J, the gap between germline ends came to 9 bases. The CDR3 sequence is CASSLVGRLNTEAFF. The CDR3 DNA follows: TGTGCCAGCAGCTTGGTGGGCAGACTGAACACTGAAGCTTTCTTT.

This chain connects TRBV30 to TRBJ2-7; D is perhaps TRBD1 (5 bases). With 0 bases removed from V and 4 bases from J, the gap between germline ends came to 13 bases. CDR1 GTSNPN and CDR2 SVGIG come from the germline V gene (reference sequence). The CDR3 covers 14 residues. CDR3 bases: TGTGCCTGGAGTGTCTCAGCAGGGCGGTACGAGCAGTACTTC. Its translation: CAWSVSAGRYEQYF.

V and J are TRBV14 and TRBJ1-6; possibly TRBD1 for D (5 bases). Germline values: CDR1 SGHDN, CDR2 FVKESK. The CDR3 extends over 15 amino acids. V was trimmed by 1 base and J by 4 bases, leaving 8 bases between them. The CDR3 coding sequence is TGTGCCAGCAGCCAAGTCCAGGGATATAATTCACCCCTCCACTTT. As protein: CASSQVQGYNSPLHF.

There are a few counts of this clone. The J gene is TRBJ1-5, the V gene TRBV19, with TRBD1 identical over 10 bases. The junction had 3 bases not matched to a gene; V was cut back by 4 bases and J by 6 bases. The CDR3 is made up of 14 amino acids. Germline CDR1 and CDR2: LNHDA and SQIVND (reference sequence). The CDR3 sequence is CASSTTGGSQPQHF. The CDR3 DNA reads TGTGCCAGTAGTACGACAGGGGGCTCTCAGCCCCAGCATTTT.

This chain uses TRBV15 with TRBJ1-3; TRBD1 matches at 7 bases. The CDR3 is 18 amino acids. The V segment lost 0 bases and the J segment 4 bases; nucleotides outside the gene matches: 12. CDR1 and CDR2 from the germline V gene are LNHNV and YYDKDF (reference sequence). CDR3: CATSRDTRTGVGGNTIYF. The CDR3 DNA reads TGTGCCACCAGCAGAGATACCCGAACAGGGGTTGGCGGAAACACCATATATTTT.

This chain links TRBV15 with TRBJ2-7, with 7 nucleotides matching TRBD2. Losses at the gene ends were 0 bases for V and 4 bases for J; bases not matched to a gene: 15. Germline CDR1 LNHNV, CDR2 YYDKDF (reference sequence). This CDR3 is 18 amino acids long. This CDR3 is CATSRDRGSRGIGYEQYF. The CDR3 DNA reads as TGTGCCACCAGCAGAGATCGGGGGTCGCGGGGGATAGGGTACGAGCAGTACTTC.

The J gene is TRBJ1-2, the V gene TRBV7-2; the D gene is possibly TRBD1 (6 bases). Per the germline V gene, CDR1 is SGHTA and CDR2 is FQGNSA. The germline V and J ends were trimmed by 1 base and 7 bases, with 7 bases remaining between them. The CDR3 is 12 amino acids. CDR3 amino acids: CASSLGGPGYTF. The CDR3 DNA reads TGTGCCAGCAGCTTAGGGGGGCCTGGCTACACCTTC.

The chain uses TRBV5-1 and TRBJ1-5, with no clear D. Germline V gene lookup returns CDR1 SGHRS and CDR2 YFSETQ. The CDR3 has 13 residues. The V end was cut by 2 bases, the J end by 4 bases, with 7 bases between. The DNA of the CDR3 is TGCGCCAGCAGCTTTGAAGAGAATCAGCCCCAGCATTTT. Translation gives CASSFEENQPQHF.

The J gene is TRBJ1-1, the V gene TRBV28; possibly TRBD1 for D (5 bases). The germline V gene has CDR1 MDHEN and CDR2 SYDVKM. The CDR3 runs 16 residues. The ends were cut back, 5 bases at V and 4 bases at J, with 20 bases in the middle. The DNA for the CDR3 is TGTGCCAGCAGTGTTGGGACTTCAGGTTTAATCACTGAAGCTTTCTTT. Translating gives CASSVGTSGLITEAFF.

The rearrangement uses TRBV5-1 and TRBJ2-7; a weak D match, TRBD2 (6 bases). CDR1 is SGHRS, CDR2 YFSETQ, per germline. This CDR3 contains 12 residues. With 4 bases removed from V and 8 bases from J, the gap between germline ends came to 13 bases. The CDR3 sequence is CASSEPSGQQYF. Here the CDR3 DNA reads TGCGCCAGCAGCGAACCAAGCGGGCAGCAGTACTTC.

This chain uses TRBV28 with TRBJ2-3, with D maybe TRBD2 (5 bases). Germline CDR1 reads MDHEN; CDR2 reads SYDVKM. Between the trimmed V and J ends, which lost 3 bases and 0 bases, there was a span of 10 bases. This CDR3 has 15 amino acids. The CDR3 sequence: CASSFASSSTDTQYF. CDR3 in DNA: TGTGCCAGCAGTTTCGCTAGCAGTAGCACAGATACGCAGTATTTT.

V gene TRBV12-5 combines with J gene TRBJ2-3; 7 bases align to TRBD2. Germline CDR1 LGHNT, CDR2 FRNRAP. The CDR3 runs 14 residues. With V trimmed by 4 bases and J by 3 bases, 4 bases remained unmatched. CDR3 coding DNA: TGTGCTAGTGGTTCCAGCGGGGAAACAGATACGCAGTATTTT. Amino acids: CASGSSGETDTQYF.

The count of this clone is one. This chain joins TRBV4-1 and TRBJ2-4; TRBD2 agrees at 7 bases. The CDR3 totals 15 residues. Germline V gene sequence: CDR1 MGHRA, CDR2 YSYEKL. Trimming cost V 3 bases and J 15 bases; bases outside gene matches: 17. The DNA for the CDR3 is TGCGCCAGCAGCCAGGACTATTCGACCGGGGGGACGGGGTACTTC. Residues: CASSQDYSTGGTGYF.

As DNA, the CDR3 is TGTGCCAGCAGTTCTCCGGGATACAGGGGCGTGAACACCATATATTTT. Its translation: CASSSPGYRGVNTIYF. The V and J genes are TRBV28 and TRBJ1-3, with 7 bases matching TRBD1. V trimming: 4 bases; J trimming: 7 bases; junction bases outside the gene matches: 13. The germline CDR1 and CDR2 sequences are MDHEN and SYDVKM. The CDR3 consists of 16 residues. Together with reference TRBV28 and TRBJ1-3, the CDR3 gives the full variable domain: DVKVTQSSRYLVKRTGEKVFLECVQDMDHENMFWYRQDPGLGLRLIYFSYDVKMKEKGDIPEGYSVSREKKERFSLILESASTNQTSMYLCASSSPGYRGVNTIYFGEGSWLTVV.

In this sample, this clone turned up a few times. The rearrangement uses TRBV7-2 and TRBJ1-3, with 7 nucleotides matching TRBD1. Losses at the gene ends were 5 bases for V and 2 bases for J; bases not matched to a gene: 9. This CDR3 region has 16 residues. Germline V gene lookup returns CDR1 SGHTA and CDR2 FQGNSA. This CDR3 reads CASSPQGTLTGNTIYF. The CDR3 DNA sequence: TGTGCCAGCAGCCCACAGGGGACTTTAACTGGAAACACCATATATTTT.

This chain joins TRBV6-5 and TRBJ2-2, with 9 bases that match TRBD1. CDR1 is MNHEY and CDR2 is SVGAGI in the germline V gene. V trimming: 6 bases; J trimming: 1 base; junction bases outside the gene matches: 3. The CDR3 has 15 residues. In DNA form, the CDR3 reads TGTGCCAGCAGCCGACAGGGGGGGAACACCGGGGAGCTGTTTTTT. Protein product: CASSRQGGNTGELFF.

The chain recombines TRBV28 with TRBJ2-3, with TRBD1 matching over 9 bases. V shed 4 bases and J 2 bases; nucleotides not matched to a gene: 13. This CDR3 contains 18 residues. Germline-derived CDR1 and CDR2 are MDHEN and SYDVKM. DNA for the CDR3: TGTGCCAGCAGTTCCTATGCAATAGACAGGGGGAACACAGATACGCAGTATTTT. It is translated as CASSSYAIDRGNTDTQYF.

This clone has only a few counts. Other DNA sequences in the sample encode the same CDR3. This chain uses TRBV19 with TRBJ1-2; weak D call: TRBD1 (5 bases). Trimming stripped 4 bases from V and 4 bases from J, with 7 bases between. The length of the CDR3 is 12 residues. Germline V gene lookup returns CDR1 LNHDA and CDR2 SQIVND (reference sequence). CDR3 nucleotides: TGTGCCAGTAGTAGAGACAGCTATGGCTACACCTTC. Amino acid sequence: CASSRDSYGYTF.

The V gene is TRBV7-9, the J gene TRBJ2-3; 8 nucleotides line up with TRBD2. CDR3 length equals 17 residues. With V trimmed by 2 bases and J by 3 bases, 10 bases remained unmatched. Germline CDR1 SEHNR, CDR2 FQNEAQ (reference sequence). The CDR3 region has the DNA TGTGCCAGCAGCTTATGGTCGGGGGGGCCTCGGACAGATACGCAGTATTTT. Its protein product is CASSLWSGGPRTDTQYF.

The chain has TRBV4-2 and TRBJ2-7, with 9 bases aligning to TRBD2. The germline V gene has CDR1 LGHNA and CDR2 YNFKEQ. This CDR3 spans 19 amino acids. V trimming: 0 bases; J trimming: 1 base; junction bases outside the gene matches: 13. CDR3 nucleotides: TGTGCCAGCAGCCAAGAAGCCCCACCGTGGAGCGGGGGGTCCTACGAGCAGTACTTC. Its protein product is CASSQEAPPWSGGSYEQYF.

This chain uses TRBV19 with TRBJ1-1; possible D gene TRBD1, 5 bases. V lost 9 bases and J 8 bases, leaving 19 bases between the germline ends. CDR3 length: 13 amino acids. The germline V gene encodes CDR1 LNHDA and CDR2 SQIVND (reference sequence). CDR3: CASRRDGGGEAFF. The CDR3 region has the DNA TGTGCCAGCCGTCGGGACGGTGGGGGGGAAGCTTTCTTT.

J is TRBJ2-3 and V is TRBV4-1, with 14 nucleotides matching TRBD2. With V trimmed by 1 base and J by 2 bases, 2 bases remained unmatched. CDR3 length: 17 residues. The germline gives CDR1 MGHRA, CDR2 YSYEKL. The DNA of the CDR3 is TGCGCCAGCAGCCAAGTGGGACTAGCGGGGGCCACAGATACGCAGTATTTT. Translation: CASSQVGLAGATDTQYF.

The V call is TRBV27, the J call TRBJ1-5; no clear D. Trimming took off 8 bases at V and 6 bases at J, with 14 bases between the two ends. The CDR3 totals 13 residues. Germline CDR1 and CDR2: MNHEY and SMNVEV (reference sequence). The CDR3 loop is CASWSGFGQPQHF. CDR3 nucleotide sequence: TGTGCCAGCTGGAGTGGGTTTGGTCAGCCCCAGCATTTT.

The V call is TRBV12-3 or TRBV12-4, the J call TRBJ1-2; 10 bases align to TRBD1. With 2 bases clipped from V and 7 bases from J, the junction kept 1 base outside the gene matches. The CDR3 has 13 amino acids. The CDR3 DNA follows: TGTGCCAGCAGTTTACGGGACAGGGGTGGCTACACCTTC. This encodes CASSLRDRGGYTF.

This chain uses TRBV3-1 (or the pseudogene TRBV3-2) with TRBJ1-1; the match to TRBD1 covers 8 bases. J gave up 11 bases and V 2 bases, and 10 bases lay outside the gene matches. This CDR3 region has 14 residues. The germline V gene has CDR1 LGHDT and CDR2 YNNKEL (reference sequence). CDR3 nucleotides: TGTGCCAGCAGCCAAACGAGGACAGGGAGTATCGCTTTCTTT. Its protein product is CASSQTRTGSIAFF.